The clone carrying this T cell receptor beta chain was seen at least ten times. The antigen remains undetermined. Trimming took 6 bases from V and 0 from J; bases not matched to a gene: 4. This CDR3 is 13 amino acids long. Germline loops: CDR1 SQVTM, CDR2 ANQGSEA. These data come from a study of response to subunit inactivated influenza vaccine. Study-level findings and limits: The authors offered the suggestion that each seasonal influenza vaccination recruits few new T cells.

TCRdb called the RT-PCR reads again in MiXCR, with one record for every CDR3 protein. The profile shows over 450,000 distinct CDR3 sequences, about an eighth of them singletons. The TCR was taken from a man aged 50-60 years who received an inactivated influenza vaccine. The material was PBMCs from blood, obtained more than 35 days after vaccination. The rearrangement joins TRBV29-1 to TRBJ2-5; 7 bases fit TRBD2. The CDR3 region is CSVSGRYQETQYF. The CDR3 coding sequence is TGCAGCGTCTCCGGGAGGTACCAAGAGACCCAGTACTTC.